This T cell receptor beta chain is drawn from a study of blood T cell repertoires in COVID-19. Living in 24 US areas, the participants were between roughly 18 and 90 years of age. In the original processing: By means of reference gene primer amplification, nucleated cell counts were estimated. Method: immunoSEQ multiplex PCR; TCRdb's copy keeps in-frame clones and lacks some. D and trimming were read from the DNA, whereas the V and J calls and clone size are those reported in that table. Counted here are about 480,000 clones, nearly 90% occurring once; the ten biggest clones make up around 1.8%. The sequence was obtained from a woman aged 18-29 years with acute COVID-19. Sample: PBMCs or T cells enriched from blood (not recorded which).

CDR3 DNA sequence: TGTGCCAGCAGAGACGGAGAATATCAGCCCCAGCATTTT. Protein sequence: CASRDGEYQPQHF. V and J are TRBV27 and TRBJ1-5; unclear D gene. V was pared by 6 bases and J by 5 bases, with 11 bases between. CDR3 length equals 13 residues. The germline V gene has CDR1 MNHEY and CDR2 SMNVEV (reference sequence).